This T cell receptor beta chain was observed in a study of blood T cell repertoires in COVID-19. This CDR3 contains 13 residues. Trimming left V 6 bases short and J 8 bases short, with 17 bases between. CDR1 is SGDLS, CDR2 YYNGEE, per germline. The method was immunoSEQ multiplex PCR; TCRdb's version includes in-frame clones alone and lacks a portion of them. The table records roughly 190,000 clones, about 83% of them present only once. The source material was PBMCs or T cells enriched from blood (not recorded which). The V gene is TRBV9, the J gene TRBJ1-2, with D maybe TRBD1 (5 bases). This TCR derives from a young woman who had been exposed to COVID-19. For the CDR3, the DNA is TGTGCCAGCAATGGTTTTATGGGGCGAGGCTACACCTTC. The encoded protein is CASNGFMGRGYTF.